This T cell receptor (beta chain) comes out of a study of T-cell reconstitution after alpha-beta-depleted transplantation in children. A TCRbeta library incorporating unique molecular identifiers was prepared. Using its own MiXCR run on the PCR reads, TCRdb lists one record per CDR3 protein. This table holds about 600,000 distinct CDR3 sequences, approximately 10% found once. This sequence was found in a human donor who donated a stem cell graft to a child with acute myeloid leukemia. The sample was PBMCs from the stem cell graft donor, taken from the stem cell graft.

The CDR3 DNA sequence: TGTGCCAGCAGCCAAGGGGGGGCAGGGAAGTTCACTGAAGCTTTCTTT. Translating it yields CASSQGGAGKFTEAFF. The chain has TRBV3-1 and TRBJ1-1; D possibly corresponds to TRBD1 (6 bases). The germline V and J ends were trimmed by 1 base and 4 bases, with 16 bases remaining between them. This CDR3 is built from 16 residues. CDR1 is LGHDT, CDR2 YNNKEL, per germline (reference sequence).